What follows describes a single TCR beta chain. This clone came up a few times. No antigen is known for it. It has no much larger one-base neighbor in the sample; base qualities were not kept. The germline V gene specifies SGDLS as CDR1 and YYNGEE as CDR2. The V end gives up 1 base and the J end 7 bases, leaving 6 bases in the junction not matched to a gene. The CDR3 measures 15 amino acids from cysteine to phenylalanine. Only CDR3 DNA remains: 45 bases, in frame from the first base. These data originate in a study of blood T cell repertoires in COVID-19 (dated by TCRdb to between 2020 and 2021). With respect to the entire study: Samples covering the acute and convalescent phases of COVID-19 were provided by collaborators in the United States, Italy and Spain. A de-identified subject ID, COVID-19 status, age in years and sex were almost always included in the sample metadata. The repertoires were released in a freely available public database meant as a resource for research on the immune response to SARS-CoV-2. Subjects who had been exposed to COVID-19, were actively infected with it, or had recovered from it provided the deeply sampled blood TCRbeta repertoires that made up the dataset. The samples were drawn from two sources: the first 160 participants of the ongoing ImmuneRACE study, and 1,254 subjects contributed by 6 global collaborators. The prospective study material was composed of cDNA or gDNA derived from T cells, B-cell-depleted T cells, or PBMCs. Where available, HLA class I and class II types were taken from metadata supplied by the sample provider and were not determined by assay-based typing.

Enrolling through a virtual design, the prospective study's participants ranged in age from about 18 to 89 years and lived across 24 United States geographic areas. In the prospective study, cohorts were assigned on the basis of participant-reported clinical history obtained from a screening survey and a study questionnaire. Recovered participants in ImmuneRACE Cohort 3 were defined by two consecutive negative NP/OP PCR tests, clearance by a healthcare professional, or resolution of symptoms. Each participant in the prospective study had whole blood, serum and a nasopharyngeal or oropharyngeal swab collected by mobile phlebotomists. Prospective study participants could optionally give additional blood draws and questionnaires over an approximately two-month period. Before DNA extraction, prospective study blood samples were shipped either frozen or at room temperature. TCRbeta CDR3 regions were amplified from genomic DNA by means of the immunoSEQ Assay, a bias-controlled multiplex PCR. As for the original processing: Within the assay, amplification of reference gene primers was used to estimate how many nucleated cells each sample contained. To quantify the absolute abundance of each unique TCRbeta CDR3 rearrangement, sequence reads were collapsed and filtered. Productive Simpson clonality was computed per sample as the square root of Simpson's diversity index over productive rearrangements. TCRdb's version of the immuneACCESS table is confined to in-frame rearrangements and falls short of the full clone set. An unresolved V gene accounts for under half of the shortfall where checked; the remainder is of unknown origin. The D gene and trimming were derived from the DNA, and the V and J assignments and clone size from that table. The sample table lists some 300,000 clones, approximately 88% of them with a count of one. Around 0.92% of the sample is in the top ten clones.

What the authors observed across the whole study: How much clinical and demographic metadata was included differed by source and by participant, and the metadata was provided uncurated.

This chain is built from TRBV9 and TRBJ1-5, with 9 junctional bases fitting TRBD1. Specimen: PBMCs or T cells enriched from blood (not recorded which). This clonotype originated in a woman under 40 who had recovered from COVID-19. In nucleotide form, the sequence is TGTGCCAGCAGCGTAACAGGGGGCGACGGGCAGCCCCAGCATTTT. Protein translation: CASSVTGGDGQPQHF.